These 17 T cell receptor beta chains share one sample of origin, sequenced in a study of blood T cell repertoires in COVID-19. Assay used: immunoSEQ multiplex PCR; TCRdb lists only in-frame clones, some missing. The sample includes 87,000 or so clones, approximately 88% of them seen just once. Sequenced input: peripheral blood. The receptors were sampled from an elderly man with acute or convalescent COVID-19.

V is TRBV7-2 and J is TRBJ2-7; 7 positions agree with TRBD1. Trimming at V came to 2 bases and at J to 5 bases, leaving 6 bases not matched to a gene. This CDR3 comprises 14 residues. Germline V gene sequence: CDR1 SGHTA, CDR2 FQGNSA. DNA of the CDR3: TGTGCCAGCAGCTTATATAACAGGGGTAACGAGCAGTACTTC. Its protein product is CASSLYNRGNEQYF.

V usage is TRBV18 and J usage is TRBJ2-7, with 8 bases lining up with TRBD1. V lost 5 bases, J lost 5 bases, and 2 bases stayed unmatched. CDR3 size: 12 residues. Germline CDR1 reads KGHSH; CDR2 reads LQKENI. The CDR3 DNA reads TGTGCCAGCTCAACACAGGGGGACGAGCAGTACTTC. Its translation: CASSTQGDEQYF.

The chain joins TRBV6-2 or TRBV6-3 to TRBJ2-7, with D tentatively TRBD2 (6 bases). The CDR3 spans 14 residues. CDR1 is MNHEY, CDR2 SVGEGT, per germline. V was shortened by 5 bases and J by 0 bases, with 11 bases between the two germline ends. DNA of the CDR3: TGTGCCAGCAGTAAGGTAGCGGTCTCCTACGAGCAGTACTTC. Residues: CASSKVAVSYEQYF.

V is TRBV7-9 and J is TRBJ2-1; the D gene is possibly TRBD2 (6 bases). The CDR3 has 13 residues. Germline CDR1 SEHNR, CDR2 FQNEAQ (reference sequence). The V end lost 8 bases, the J end lost 5 bases, and 13 bases lay between the germline ends. Here the CDR3 DNA reads TGTGCCAGCGGGTTTAGCGGAGACAATGAGCAGTTCTTC. It is translated as CASGFSGDNEQFF.

The V gene is TRBV5-1, the J gene TRBJ2-3, with TRBD2 matching over 12 bases. The CDR3 totals 18 residues. The V gene's germline CDR1 is SGHRS and CDR2 YFSETQ. V trimming: 4 bases; J trimming: 2 bases; junction bases outside the gene matches: 11. CDR3 sequence: CASSQPRLAGAFTDTQYF. CDR3 bases: TGCGCCAGCAGCCAACCCCGACTAGCGGGGGCCTTCACAGATACGCAGTATTTT. Drawing the rest from reference TRBV5-1 and TRBJ2-3, the complete variable domain is KAGVTQTPRYLIKTRGQQVTLSCSPISGHRSVSWYQQTPGQGLQFLFEYFSETQRNKGNFPGRFSGRQFSNSRSEMNVSTLELGDSALYLCASSQPRLAGAFTDTQYFGPGTRLTVL.

The gene calls are TRBV6-5 and TRBJ2-7, with D maybe TRBD2 (5 bases). CDR3 length: 14 residues. V lost 5 bases to trimming and J lost 4 bases, with 15 bases between them. Germline lookup yields CDR1 MNHEY and CDR2 SVGAGI. The CDR3, as DNA: TGTGCCAGCAGTAGGACTCCCTCAGCGTACGAGCAGTACTTC. Amino acid sequence: CASSRTPSAYEQYF.

This clone was detected only a few times. This sequence joins TRBV4-2 and TRBJ1-5; D is possibly TRBD1 (5 bases). V gave up 2 bases and J gave up 0 bases, with 8 bases separating them. The germline V gene encodes CDR1 LGHNA and CDR2 YNFKEQ. This CDR3 has 15 amino acids. The CDR3 DNA reads as TGTGCCAGCAGCCAATCGGGGGATAGCAATCAGCCCCAGCATTTT. Protein sequence: CASSQSGDSNQPQHF.

The chain combines TRBV3-1 (or the pseudogene TRBV3-2) with TRBJ2-3; 7 bases align to TRBD2. From germline, CDR1 is LGHDT and CDR2 YNNKEL (reference sequence). J gave up 8 bases and V 1 base, and 9 bases lay outside the gene matches. There are 15 residues in the CDR3. The CDR3 sequence: CASSQALARVATQYF. The CDR3 DNA reads as TGTGCCAGCAGCCAAGCACTAGCGAGAGTCGCTACGCAGTATTTT.

This clone was found many times. This chain joins TRBV5-1 and TRBJ1-2; D is unresolved. Trimming took off 4 bases at V and 4 bases at J, with 20 bases between the two ends. The CDR3 is 16 residues long. Germline CDR1 SGHRS, CDR2 YFSETQ. The CDR3 sequence is CASSPGRASAVYGYTF. The DNA of the CDR3 is TGCGCCAGCAGCCCGGGGAGGGCCTCGGCCGTCTATGGCTACACCTTC.

The rearrangement links TRBV28 to TRBJ2-6, with unresolved D. This CDR3 comprises 14 residues. The ends were cut back, 5 bases at V and 1 base at J, with 6 bases in the middle. Germline lookup yields CDR1 MDHEN and CDR2 SYDVKM. The CDR3, as DNA: TGTGCCAGCAGTCCTTCTTCTGGGGCCAACGTCCTGACTTTC. This encodes CASSPSSGANVLTF.

V usage is TRBV28 and J usage is TRBJ1-5, with a tentative D call TRBD1 (5 bases). Germline V gene lookup returns CDR1 MDHEN and CDR2 SYDVKM. Trimming took off 3 bases at V and 0 bases at J, with 15 bases between the two ends. The CDR3 is made up of 17 amino acids. CDR3 bases: TGTGCCAGCAGTTTTGGTAGGGGCCTCTATAGCAATCAGCCCCAGCATTTT. It encodes CASSFGRGLYSNQPQHF.

The J gene is TRBJ2-5, the V gene TRBV9, with a possible D match to TRBD2 (7 bases). From germline, CDR1 is SGDLS and CDR2 YYNGEE. The V end lost 4 bases, the J end lost 5 bases, and 18 bases lay between the germline ends. The CDR3 totals 15 residues. CDR3 bases: TGTGCCAGCAGCCCCAACCCGGGGGGCAGGGAGACCCAGTACTTC. This translates into CASSPNPGGRETQYF.

This clone was counted once. The rearrangement joins TRBV7-2 to TRBJ2-1; tentatively, D is TRBD2 (5 bases). V was cut by 3 bases and J by 7 bases, with 16 bases left in between. The V gene's germline CDR1 is SGHTA and CDR2 FQGNSA. The CDR3 loop spans 15 amino acids. The CDR3 DNA follows: TGTGCCAGCAGCTTCCGTACGGGGATCAGAAATGAGCAGTTCTTC. It encodes CASSFRTGIRNEQFF.

This sequence joins TRBV5-5 and TRBJ1-2, with D maybe TRBD1 (6 bases). The CDR3 runs 14 residues. Germline CDR1 SGHKS, CDR2 YYEKEE (reference sequence). With 2 bases removed from V and 8 bases from J, the gap between germline ends came to 16 bases. CDR3 protein: CASSFPGGGGGYTF. CDR3 sequence (DNA): TGTGCCAGCAGCTTTCCTGGGGGGGGCGGAGGCTACACCTTC.

The V call is TRBV6-7, the J call TRBJ1-1; no clear D gene. TRBV6-7 is designated an ORF whose function remains uncertain. Trimming took 4 bases from V and 0 from J, leaving 15 bases between them. CDR3 length: 16 residues. Here the CDR3 DNA reads TGTGCCAGCAGTTTTCGACTGAGCCGAATGAACACTGAAGCTTTCTTT. This translates into CASSFRLSRMNTEAFF.

V and J are TRBV7-9 and TRBJ1-4, with TRBD1 identical over 10 bases. V lost 6 bases to trimming and J lost 7 bases; unmatched junction nucleotides: 8. The CDR3 has 15 amino acids. The germline V gene has CDR1 SEHNR and CDR2 FQNEAQ (reference sequence). For the CDR3, the DNA is TGTGCCAGCAGTTTGCCGGGACAGGGGAGTGAAAAACTGTTTTTT. Its translation is CASSLPGQGSEKLFF.

This chain joins TRBV27 and TRBJ1-1; TRBD1 aligns across 7 bases. Germline-derived CDR1 and CDR2 are MNHEY and SMNVEV (reference sequence). CDR3 length: 14 amino acids. V trimming: 6 bases; J trimming: 4 bases; junction bases outside the gene matches: 8. The CDR3 region is CASRYDRDGTEAFF. The CDR3 nucleotides read TGTGCCAGCAGATATGACAGGGACGGCACTGAAGCTTTCTTT.